Below, 18 T cell receptor beta chains from the same sample are listed, as sequenced in a study of early T cells in non-severe SARS-CoV-2 infection. Each CDR3 protein is one row after TCRdb ran MiXCR on the 5' RACE reads. The sample carries 70,000 to 85,000 distinct CDR3 sequences, roughly an eighth recorded once. Sequenced: whole blood. The origin of the receptors is an adult who was a healthcare worker with PCR-confirmed SARS-CoV-2 infection or an uninfected control (not recorded which).

The chain uses TRBV3-1 and TRBJ2-5; 8 positions match TRBD2. The V gene's germline CDR1 is LGHDT and CDR2 YNNKEL (reference sequence). V lost 0 bases to trimming and J lost 5 bases; unmatched junction nucleotides: 2. The CDR3 is made up of 14 amino acids. The CDR3 sequence: CASSQDASGETQYF. The CDR3 DNA reads as TGTGCCAGCAGCCAAGACGCTAGCGGGGAGACCCAGTACTTC.

The chain employs TRBV5-1 and TRBJ2-7; 10 bases are a match to TRBD1. The J segment lost 1 base and the V segment lost 5 bases, leaving 6 bases of the junction unmatched. The CDR3 has 15 amino acids. Germline V CDR1 and CDR2: SGHRS, YFSETQ. The CDR3 DNA sequence: TGCGCCAGCAGTCAAGGGACAGGGGTGTCCTACGAGCAGTACTTC. The encoded protein is CASSQGTGVSYEQYF.

In this sample, this clonotype turned up a few times. The chain recombines TRBV7-3 with TRBJ2-1, with D perhaps matching TRBD1 or TRBD2 (5 bases each). Deletions cut 5 bases from V and 14 bases from J, with 16 bases between. CDR1 and CDR2 (germline): SGHTA, FQGTGA. This CDR3 is built from 12 residues. The CDR3 DNA sequence: TGTGCCAGCAGCACCGCCGGGACCGAGGAGTTCTTC. Translation gives CASSTAGTEEFF. Full variable domain (missing parts from reference TRBV7-3 and TRBJ2-1): GAGVSQTPSNKVTEKGKYVELRCDPISGHTALYWYRQSLGQGPEFLIYFQGTGAADDSGLPNDRFFAVRPEGSVSTLKIQRTERGDSAVYLCASSTAGTEEFFGPGTRLTVL.

Only a few counts were recorded for this clonotype. The V and J genes are TRBV18 and TRBJ1-6; D unresolved. This CDR3 spans 13 amino acids. Germline V CDR1 and CDR2: KGHSH, LQKENI. With 2 bases removed from V and 8 bases from J, the gap between germline ends came to 7 bases. In DNA form, the CDR3 reads TGTGCCAGCTCACCAGGTCAGGATTCACCCCTCCACTTT. Translation: CASSPGQDSPLHF. Variable domain in full (rest from reference TRBV18 and TRBJ1-6): NAGVMQNPRHLVRRRGQEARLRCSPMKGHSHVYWYRQLPEEGLKFMVYLQKENIIDESGMPKERFSAEFPKEGPSILRIQQVVRGDSAAYFCASSPGQDSPLHFGNGTRLTVT.

This sequence joins TRBV29-1 and TRBJ2-2, with D perhaps TRBD2 (6 bases). The ends were cut back, 6 bases at V and 5 bases at J, with 19 bases in the middle. Germline CDR1 and CDR2: SQVTM and ANQGSEA. This CDR3 is 15 amino acids long. DNA for the CDR3: TGCAGCGTCGAAACAAAAACGCGGGAAACCGGGGAGCTGTTTTTT. Protein sequence: CSVETKTRETGELFF.

This rearrangement joins TRBV5-5 to TRBJ1-5; 8 nucleotides line up with TRBD1. This CDR3 contains 15 residues. Germline-derived CDR1 and CDR2 are SGHKS and YYEKEE (reference sequence). J lost 5 bases, V lost 4 bases, and 8 bases had no gene match. CDR3 DNA: TGTGCCAGCAGCATTACGACAGGGGAGCATCAGCCCCAGCATTTT. Encoded protein: CASSITTGEHQPQHF.

This clonotype was seen at least ten times. This sequence joins TRBV11-2 and TRBJ2-7, with 11 bases aligning to TRBD2. CDR1 is SGHAT, CDR2 FQNNGV, per germline. Trimming cost V 6 bases and J 7 bases; bases outside gene matches: 8. This CDR3 comprises 14 residues. CDR3 DNA: TGTGCCAGCAGACCTTTAGCGGGAGGGAGGGAGCAGTACTTC. Encoded protein: CASRPLAGGREQYF.

In this sample, this clonotype turned up many times. The chain links TRBV28 to TRBJ2-1, with 11 nucleotides matching TRBD2. Per germline, CDR1 MDHEN and CDR2 SYDVKM. The CDR3 length is 16 residues. V lost 6 bases and J lost 4; bases outside the gene matches: 8. As DNA, the CDR3 is TGTGCCAGCAGCTCACGCGGGACTAGCGGATACAATGAGCAGTTCTTC. The encoded protein is CASSSRGTSGYNEQFF.

This clonotype was counted ten times or more. The chain is built from TRBV5-1 and TRBJ2-2; D possibly corresponds to TRBD2 (6 bases). CDR3 length equals 16 residues. Germline CDR1 reads SGHRS; CDR2 reads YFSETQ. The germline V and J ends were trimmed by 0 bases and 0 bases, with 9 bases remaining between them. The CDR3 DNA follows: TGCGCCAGCAGCTTGGGGGCTAGCGCGAACACCGGGGAGCTGTTTTTT. Translation gives CASSLGASANTGELFF. Full variable domain (remainder filled in from reference TRBV5-1 and TRBJ2-2): KAGVTQTPRYLIKTRGQQVTLSCSPISGHRSVSWYQQTPGQGLQFLFEYFSETQRNKGNFPGRFSGRQFSNSRSEMNVSTLELGDSALYLCASSLGASANTGELFFGEGSRLTVL.

The chain combines TRBV18 with TRBJ2-7; 7 bases align to TRBD1. Losses at the gene ends were 3 bases for V and 2 bases for J; bases not matched to a gene: 7. This CDR3 region has 15 residues. CDR1 is KGHSH and CDR2 is LQKENI in the germline V gene. This CDR3 reads CASSPNRGYPYEQYF. DNA of the CDR3: TGTGCCAGCTCACCTAACAGGGGCTACCCCTACGAGCAGTACTTC.

This clonotype was observed a few times. The genes are TRBV12-3 or TRBV12-4 and TRBJ2-3; 10 bases line up with TRBD2. Trimming at V came to 7 bases and at J to 2 bases, leaving 15 bases not matched to a gene. This CDR3 has 18 residues. Here the CDR3 reads CASTKEGLAGAYTDTQYF. CDR3 nucleotide sequence: TGTGCCAGCACAAAAGAGGGCCTAGCGGGGGCCTACACAGATACGCAGTATTTT.

There are a few counts of this clonotype. The gene calls are TRBV3-1 and TRBJ2-5; unclear D gene. The V gene lost 1 base and the J gene lost 1 base, with 4 bases spanning the gap. The CDR3 extends over 13 amino acids. CDR1 LGHDT and CDR2 YNNKEL come from the germline V gene (reference sequence). Here the CDR3 reads CASSQAFQETQYF. In DNA, the CDR3 is TGTGCCAGCAGCCAAGCCTTCCAAGAGACCCAGTACTTC.

This clonotype has at least ten counts. The chain combines TRBV12-2 with TRBJ1-5; TRBD1 is taken as the D call from the table, unchecked against the DNA. TRBV12-2 is a pseudogene. The length of the CDR3 is 16 residues. As DNA, the CDR3 is TGTGCAAGTCGCCGAGGAAGACAGGGTCCCCATCAGCCCCAGCATTTT. Amino acid sequence: CASRRGRQGPHQPQHF.

This clonotype was seen more than once but under ten times. The chain is built from TRBV7-7 and TRBJ2-3; 11 bases align to TRBD1. Germline loops: CDR1 SSHAT, CDR2 FNYEAQ (reference sequence). The CDR3 spans 15 residues. After removal of 3 bases from V and 4 bases from J, the junction contained 3 bases not matched to a gene. DNA for the CDR3: TGTGCCAGCAGCTTGGGGACAGGGGGTTCAGATACGCAGTATTTT. This sequence encodes CASSLGTGGSDTQYF.

This clonotype was detected only a few times. The V and J genes are TRBV18 and TRBJ2-1; 14 bases are shared with TRBD2. Germline lookup yields CDR1 KGHSH and CDR2 LQKENI. This CDR3 is built from 18 residues. V gave up 0 bases and J gave up 6 bases; unmatched junction bases: 7. DNA of the CDR3: TGTGCCAGCTCACCACCCACGGGACTAGCGGGAGTTCGCAATGAGCAGTTCTTC. It encodes CASSPPTGLAGVRNEQFF. Drawing the rest from reference TRBV18 and TRBJ2-1, the complete variable domain is NAGVMQNPRHLVRRRGQEARLRCSPMKGHSHVYWYRQLPEEGLKFMVYLQKENIIDESGMPKERFSAEFPKEGPSILRIQQVVRGDSAAYFCASSPPTGLAGVRNEQFFGPGTRLTVL.

This chain uses TRBV9 with TRBJ2-5; 9 bases are shared with TRBD2. CDR1 and CDR2 (germline): SGDLS, YYNGEE. The CDR3 spans 16 residues. The V gene end was trimmed by 0 bases and the J gene end by 1 base; junction bases not matched to a gene: 4. CDR3 bases: TGTGCCAGCAGCGTAGGGGTAGCGGGAGCCCAAGAGACCCAGTACTTC. Translation gives CASSVGVAGAQETQYF.

The chain carries TRBV5-1 and TRBJ2-7; D remains ambiguous. Per the germline V gene, CDR1 is SGHRS and CDR2 is YFSETQ. This CDR3 region has 14 residues. With 0 bases removed from V and 6 bases from J, the gap between germline ends came to 13 bases. CDR3 loop: CASSLEGGPVEQYF. CDR3 bases: TGCGCCAGCAGCTTGGAGGGCGGTCCAGTCGAGCAGTACTTC. Based on the CDR3 plus reference TRBV5-1 and TRBJ2-7, the full variable domain is KAGVTQTPRYLIKTRGQQVTLSCSPISGHRSVSWYQQTPGQGLQFLFEYFSETQRNKGNFPGRFSGRQFSNSRSEMNVSTLELGDSALYLCASSLEGGPVEQYFGPGTRLTVT.

This clonotype was found many times. This sequence joins TRBV2 and TRBJ2-7, with D perhaps assigned TRBD1 or TRBD2 (6 bases each). Trimming left V 2 bases short and J 4 bases short, with 15 bases between. CDR1 SNHLY and CDR2 FYNNEI come from the germline V gene. The CDR3 is made up of 15 amino acids. The CDR3 coding sequence is TGTGCCAGCAGTGAATCCTCGGGGGCGTGGTACGAGCAGTACTTC. It specifies CASSESSGAWYEQYF.